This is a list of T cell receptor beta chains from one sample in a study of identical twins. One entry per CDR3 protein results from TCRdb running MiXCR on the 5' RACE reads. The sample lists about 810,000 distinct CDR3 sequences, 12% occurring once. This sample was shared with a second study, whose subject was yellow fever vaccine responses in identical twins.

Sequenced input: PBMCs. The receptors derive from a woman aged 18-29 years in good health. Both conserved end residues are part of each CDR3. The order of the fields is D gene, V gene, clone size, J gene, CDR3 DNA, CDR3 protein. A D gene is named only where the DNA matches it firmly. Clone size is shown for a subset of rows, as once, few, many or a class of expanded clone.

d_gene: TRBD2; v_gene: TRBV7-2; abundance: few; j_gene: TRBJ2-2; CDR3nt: TGTGCCAGCAGCCATACTAGCGGGAGTTTCACCGGGGAGCTGTTTTTT; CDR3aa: CASSHTSGSFTGELFF
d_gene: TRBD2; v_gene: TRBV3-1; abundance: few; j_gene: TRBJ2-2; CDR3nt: TGTGCCAGCAGCCAAGGATCGGGACTAACAAACACCGGGGAGCTGTTTTTT; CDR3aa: CASSQGSGLTNTGELFF
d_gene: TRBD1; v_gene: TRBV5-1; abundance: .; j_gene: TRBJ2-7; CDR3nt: TGCGCCAGCAGCCCTCCAGGACAGGCTGCCGTTTACGAGCAGTACTTC; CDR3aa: CASSPPGQAAVYEQYF
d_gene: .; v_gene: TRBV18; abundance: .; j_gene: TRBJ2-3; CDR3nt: TGTGCCAGCTCACGACGGGACCCGGGACTTTTAGATACGCAGTATTTT; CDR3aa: CASSRRDPGLLDTQYF
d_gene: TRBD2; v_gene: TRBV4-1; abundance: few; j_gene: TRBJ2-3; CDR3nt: TGCGCCAGCAGCCAAAAGCCGGGACTAGCGGGGGATACGCAGTATTTT; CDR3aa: CASSQKPGLAGDTQYF
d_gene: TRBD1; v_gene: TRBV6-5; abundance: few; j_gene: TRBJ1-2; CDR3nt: TGTGCCAGCAGTTACGGAGGGGGCAGCTATGGCTACACCTTC; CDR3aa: CASSYGGGSYGYTF
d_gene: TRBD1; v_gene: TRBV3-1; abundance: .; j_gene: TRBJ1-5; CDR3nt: TGTGCCAGCAGCGCAGAGGTAGGGGGCGATCAGCCCCAGCATTTT; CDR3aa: CASSAEVGGDQPQHF
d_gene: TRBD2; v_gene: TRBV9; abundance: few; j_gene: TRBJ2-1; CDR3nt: TGTGCCAGCAGCCCACGGGAGGCGGGAGCTTGGAATGAGCAGTTCTTC; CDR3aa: CASSPREAGAWNEQFF
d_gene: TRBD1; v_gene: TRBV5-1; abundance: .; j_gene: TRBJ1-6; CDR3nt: TGCGCCAGCAGCTTGGACAGGGGAGTAAAGAGATCACCCCTCCACTTT; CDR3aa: CASSLDRGVKRSPLHF
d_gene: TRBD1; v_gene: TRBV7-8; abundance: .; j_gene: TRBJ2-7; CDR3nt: TGTGCCAGCAGCAAGGGACAGGGGGCTACTCTCTACGAGCAGTACTTC; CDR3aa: CASSKGQGATLYEQYF
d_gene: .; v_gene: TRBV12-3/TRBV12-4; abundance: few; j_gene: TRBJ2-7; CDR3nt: TGTGCCAGCAGCCCCAGAGGGGGAAACTACGAGCAGTACTTC; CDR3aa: CASSPRGGNYEQYF
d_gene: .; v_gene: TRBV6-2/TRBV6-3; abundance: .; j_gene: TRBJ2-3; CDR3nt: TGTGCCAGCAGTTTAAGGGGAACCAACACAGATACGCAGTATTTT; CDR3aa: CASSLRGTNTDTQYF